The T cell receptor (beta chain) described here comes from a study of PD-1 blockade in classical Hodgkin lymphoma (TCRdb year 2020). Notes on the research overall: Nivolumab dosing was 3 mg/kg intravenously every 2 weeks, continuing until either disease progression or unacceptable toxicity. The study used TCR beta sequencing and CyTOF to define a peripheral blood immune signature of response to PD-1 blockade in classical Hodgkin lymphoma.

Genomic DNA was extracted with the Qiagen DNeasy kit from unsorted PBMCs and from negatively selected CD4+ and CD8+ fractions. TCR beta CDR3 regions were subjected to amplification by immunoSEQ multiplex PCR with primers that anneal to V and J segments. A synthetic immune receptor repertoire was used to minimize amplification bias, and remaining bias was computationally removed after sequencing. On the study's bioinformatics: Custom Python scripts were used to quantify repertoire diversity as the Shannon entropy index. Unsorted, CD4+ and CD8+ repertoires were analyzed separately, except for combined analyses in which CD4+ and CD8+ sequences were merged in silico. A clone counted as expanded when the clone's frequency after treatment rose at least 2-fold relative to C1D1, and clones undetected at baseline were given a pseudocount of 0.5. Clones with 0 or 1 copy at C1D1 were classified as singleton clones, and clones with 2 or more copies were classified as non-singleton clones. Clones expanded in unsorted samples were assigned a CD4+, CD8+ or unknown annotation through matching of protein sequences in sorted samples from the same patient. Diversity changes from C1D1 to C4D1 were tested in paired samples using Wilcoxon tests. The clones in this table, taken by TCRdb from immuneACCESS, are in-frame only. Not every clone is retained; where verified, under half of the shortfall comes from an unresolved V gene, and the cause of the rest is unknown. Clone size and V and J calls were adopted from that table, with D and trimming inferred from the DNA. In all, the sample holds over 9,500 clones, and around four fifths of those were seen once. Over 40% of the sample lies in the top ten.

Reading from cysteine to phenylalanine, the CDR3 counts 15 amino acids. CDR3 DNA is the only sequence kept; it has 45 bases, read in frame from the first base. V is pared back by 5 bases and J by 4 bases, with 17 bases lying between the germline termini. The germline V gene encodes CDR1 SGHAT and CDR2 FQNNGV. Of note for this clone: The target of this receptor is not known. No per-base quality is available; no much larger clone lies one base away.

What the study reported, not specific to this receptor: The study covered only a single clinical trial cohort, and the causes of the repertoire differences, possibly disease activity or prior therapy, were still not defined. Baseline TCR diversity was reported as lower in newly diagnosed patients than in healthy donors, and lower still in relapsed/refractory patients. A significant rise by C4D1 was seen in CD4+ but not CD8+ TCR diversity (p=0.0027 vs p=0.16), with the rise being most apparent in complete responders (p=0.02). Lower diversity was observed in patients in whom nivolumab was started less than 1 year after ASCT, and these patients were excluded from later analyses so that confounding by immune reconstitution would be avoided. Baseline diversity similar to that of newly diagnosed patients was observed in trial patients achieving complete response, whereas significantly lower diversity was observed in partial responders and progressors.

The time point label, read with the paper, signifies: cycle 4 day 1 (C4D1), after more than 5 weeks of nivolumab. Relapse after autologous stem cell transplantation had occurred in all trial patients, and cohorts A, B and C were distinguished by prior brentuximab vedotin exposure. The trial cohort included 55 to 65 patients with relapsed/refractory classical Hodgkin lymphoma, and each patient had a best overall response of complete response, partial response or progressive disease. Trial patients were treated with single-agent nivolumab in the multi-cohort phase II CheckMate 205 trial. Best overall response was determined by an independent review committee according to the 2007 International Working Group response criteria. Trial PBMCs were obtained immediately prior to nivolumab initiation (C1D1) and on therapy at cycle 2 day 1 and cycle 4 day 1. Peripheral blood was collected in 8 mL Vacutainer Cell Preparation Tubes, from which PBMCs were isolated by centrifugation and then cryopreserved.

The clonotype originates from a human donor with classical Hodgkin lymphoma. The rearrangement combines TRBV11-2 with TRBJ1-2, with TRBD1 as a weak D call on 6 bases. Material: peripheral blood mononuclear cells (PBMCs), obtained before the fourth cycle of nivolumab. The CDR3 here reads CASSHRTDLPYGYTF. The nucleotide sequence reads as follows: TGTGCCAGCAGCCACCGGACAGACTTACCCTATGGCTACACCTTC.